Below, 11 T cell receptor beta chains from the same sample are listed, as sequenced in a study of response to subunit inactivated influenza vaccine. Each CDR3 protein gets one entry after TCRdb re-called the RT-PCR reads with MiXCR. Here the sample spans more than 700,000 distinct CDR3 sequences, 21% being singletons. The sample consisted of PBMCs from blood, taken more than 4 days after vaccination. The origin of the receptors is a man aged 50-59 years who received an inactivated influenza vaccine.

A single count supports this clonotype. The rearrangement joins TRBV20-1 to TRBJ2-3; maybe TRBD2 (5 bases). Germline assignment: CDR1 DFQATT and CDR2 SNEGSKA (reference sequence). The CDR3 is 15 amino acids. V lost 2 bases and J lost 1, with 13 bases in between. CDR3 protein: CSARTDWMRTDTQYF. In DNA, the CDR3 is TGCAGTGCTAGAACGGACTGGATGCGCACAGATACGCAGTATTTT.

This clonotype was detected only a few times. The rearrangement links TRBV5-1 to TRBJ2-2; D may correspond to TRBD1 or TRBD2 (5 bases each). V shed 1 base and J shed 3 bases, with 10 bases lying between them. The CDR3 covers 15 residues. The germline V gene encodes CDR1 SGHRS and CDR2 YFSETQ. DNA of the CDR3: TGCGCCAGCAGCTTGTTCGGGGCGGACACCGGGGAGCTGTTTTTT. Translation gives CASSLFGADTGELFF. Together with reference TRBV5-1 and TRBJ2-2, the CDR3 gives the full variable domain: KAGVTQTPRYLIKTRGQQVTLSCSPISGHRSVSWYQQTPGQGLQFLFEYFSETQRNKGNFPGRFSGRQFSNSRSEMNVSTLELGDSALYLCASSLFGADTGELFFGEGSRLTVL.

In its sample, this clonotype was seen many times. The chain couples TRBV5-1 to TRBJ2-5; 13 nucleotides agree with TRBD2. V was pared by 4 bases and J by 4 bases, with 7 bases of the junction left unmatched. CDR3 length: 16 amino acids. Germline loops: CDR1 SGHRS, CDR2 YFSETQ. CDR3 in amino acids: CASSRTRTSGGETQYF. CDR3 DNA sequence: TGCGCCAGCAGCCGAACTCGGACTAGCGGGGGAGAGACCCAGTACTTC.

This clonotype has more than one count but fewer than ten. This chain joins TRBV5-8 and TRBJ2-7, with D perhaps being TRBD1 or TRBD2 (5 bases each). The CDR3 length is 15 residues. V was clipped by 4 bases and J by 3 bases, with 17 bases between them. Germline CDR1 and CDR2: SGHTS and YDEGEE. The CDR3 DNA reads TGTGCCAGCAGCCCGCGGACACTAGTAAACTACGAGCAGTACTTC. This gives the protein CASSPRTLVNYEQYF.

This chain uses TRBV20-1 with TRBJ2-1, with 9 bases identical to TRBD2. V gave up 6 bases and J gave up 1 base; unmatched junction bases: 10. From germline, CDR1 is DFQATT and CDR2 SNEGSKA (reference sequence). The CDR3 runs to 16 residues. The CDR3 here is CSANPGTSSSYNEQFF. The CDR3 DNA follows: TGCAGTGCCAATCCCGGGACTAGCAGTTCCTACAATGAGCAGTTCTTC.

This chain uses TRBV24-1 with TRBJ2-1; the D gene is possibly TRBD2 (6 bases). The CDR3 extends over 17 amino acids. Trimming cost V 0 bases and J 5 bases, with 16 bases left between them. Germline CDR1 KGHDR, CDR2 SFDVKD. CDR3 bases: TGTGCCACCAGTGATTTGCCCCGGGAGCCCATGGACAATGAGCAGTTCTTC. Translating gives CATSDLPREPMDNEQFF.

This clonotype was observed many times. The V call is TRBV12-3 or TRBV12-4, the J call TRBJ2-7; the match to TRBD2 covers 14 bases. The junction had 5 bases not matched to a gene; V was cut back by 6 bases and J by 4 bases. This CDR3 contains 15 residues. The DNA of the CDR3 is TGTGCCAGCAGCACGCGGACTAGCGGGGGGTACGAGCAGTACTTC. Protein: CASSTRTSGGYEQYF.

The rearrangement joins TRBV5-1 to TRBJ2-3, with D perhaps matching TRBD2 (6 bases). The germline V and J ends were trimmed by 3 bases and 6 bases, with 20 bases remaining between them. Germline assignment: CDR1 SGHRS and CDR2 YFSETQ. The CDR3 extends over 16 amino acids. CDR3 in DNA: TGCGCCAGCAGCTCCTCGGTATTGGAGGGAGTGGATACGCAGTATTTT. This sequence encodes CASSSSVLEGVDTQYF.

This clonotype has just a few counts. CDR3: CASTTRKGYDEQFF. CDR3 coding DNA: TGTGCCAGCACCACCCGGAAGGGGTATGATGAGCAGTTCTTC. This rearrangement joins TRBV7-2 to TRBJ2-1; tentative D call: TRBD1 (5 bases). CDR1 SGHTA and CDR2 FQGNSA come from the germline V gene. V lost 7 bases, J lost 8 bases, and 18 bases lay in between. The CDR3 has 14 amino acids. Full variable domain (remainder filled in from reference TRBV7-2 and TRBJ2-1): GAGVSQSPSNKVTEKGKDVELRCDPISGHTALYWYRQSLGQGLEFLIYFQGNSAPDKSGLPSDRFSAERTGGSVSTLTIQRTQQEDSAVYLCASTTRKGYDEQFFGPGTRLTVL.

This chain joins TRBV20-1 and TRBJ1-1; the match to TRBD1 covers 9 bases. Germline CDR1 and CDR2: DFQATT and SNEGSKA (reference sequence). The length of the CDR3 is 14 residues. J gave up 1 base and V 6 bases, and 6 bases lay outside the gene matches. The CDR3 region is CSARTGVRNTEAFF. CDR3 coding DNA: TGCAGTGCCCGGACAGGGGTCAGGAACACTGAAGCTTTCTTT.

The chain carries TRBV21-1 and TRBJ2-5; the D call in the table, TRBD1, was not verified against the DNA. TRBV21-1 is tagged as a pseudogene. CDR3 size: 16 residues. The CDR3 here is CASSPPGPKGGETQYF. In DNA form, the CDR3 reads TGTGCCAGCAGCCCACCGGGGCCGAAGGGGGGAGAGACCCAGTACTTC.